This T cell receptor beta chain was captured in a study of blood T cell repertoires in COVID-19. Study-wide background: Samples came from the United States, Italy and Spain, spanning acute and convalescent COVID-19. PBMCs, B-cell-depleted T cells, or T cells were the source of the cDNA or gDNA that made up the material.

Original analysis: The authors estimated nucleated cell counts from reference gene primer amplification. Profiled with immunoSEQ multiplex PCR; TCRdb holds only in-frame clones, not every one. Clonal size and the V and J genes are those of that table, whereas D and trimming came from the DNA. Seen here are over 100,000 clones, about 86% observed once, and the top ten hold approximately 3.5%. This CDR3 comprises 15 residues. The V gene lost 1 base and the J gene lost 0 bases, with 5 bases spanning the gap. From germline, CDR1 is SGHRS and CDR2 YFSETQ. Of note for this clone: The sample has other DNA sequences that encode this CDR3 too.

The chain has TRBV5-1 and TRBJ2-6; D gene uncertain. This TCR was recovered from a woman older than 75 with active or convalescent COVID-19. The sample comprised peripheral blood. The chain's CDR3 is CASSLRSSGANVLTF. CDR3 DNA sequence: TGCGCCAGCAGCTTGAGGAGCTCTGGGGCCAACGTCCTGACTTTC.